What follows is one TCR beta chain and its context. Its antigen remains unknown. 60 Vbeta and 13 Jbeta primers were used in PCR. Clones were read by immunoSEQ multiplex PCR, and TCRdb kept only the in-frame ones, dropping some. The sample has about 160,000 clones; the top ten hold 1.3%. The trim removed 4 bases at V and 3 bases at J, leaving 7 bases unmatched. Germline V gene data show CDR1 as LGHNA and CDR2 as YNFKEQ. This CDR3 spans 16 amino acids. The sample belongs to a study of cytomegalovirus exposure and HLA in healthy donors. Study-level results: Overall, 164 TCR beta chains were annotated as cytomegalovirus-associated.

The specimen was PBMCs. The TCR was taken from a woman in her sixties in good health and CMV-seronegative. The rearrangement links TRBV4-2 to TRBJ2-3; 10 bases map to TRBD2. The CDR3 nucleotides are TGTGCCAGCAGCCGAAGTACTAGCGGGGAAACAGATACGCAGTATTTT. Its translation is CASSRSTSGETDTQYF.